Below are 21 T cell receptor beta chains sequenced from a single sample in a study of blood T cell repertoires in COVID-19. Here immunoSEQ multiplex PCR was the method, and the copy in TCRdb shows in-frame clones only, minus some. The data contain approximately 250,000 clones, around four fifths of them singletons. The material sequenced was peripheral blood. The source is a man in his sixties who had recovered from COVID-19.

The CDR3 reads CASSFSGVRSYNSPLHF. CDR3 nucleotide sequence: TGTGCCAGCAGCTTCTCCGGGGTTCGCTCCTATAATTCACCCCTCCACTTT. The V and J genes are TRBV5-5 and TRBJ1-6; D gene uncertain. Germline-derived CDR1 and CDR2 are SGHKS and YYEKEE (reference sequence). V was cut by 2 bases and J by 0 bases, with 12 bases left in between. The CDR3 has 17 residues.

This clone has only one observation. This chain uses TRBV6-5 with TRBJ2-7, with 12 bases lining up with TRBD1. Germline CDR1 and CDR2: MNHEY and SVGAGI. Trimming took 7 bases from V and 4 from J; bases not matched to a gene: 8. The CDR3 covers 15 residues. DNA for the CDR3: TGTGCCAGCAATCCCATGGGACAGGGGGCATACGAGCAGTACTTC. Translating it yields CASNPMGQGAYEQYF.

CDR3 nucleotides: TGTGCCAGCAGCAAACCTCCTAGCGGGAGGGCCTGGGGGCAGTACTTC. The encoded protein is CASSKPPSGRAWGQYF. The J gene is TRBJ2-7, the V gene TRBV21-1; the table gives TRBD2 as D, unverified against the DNA. TRBV21-1 is reported as a pseudogene. The CDR3 has 16 residues.

This sequence joins TRBV7-9 and TRBJ1-4; weak D call: TRBD1 (5 bases). Germline loops: CDR1 SEHNR, CDR2 FQNEAQ (reference sequence). The V gene lost 6 bases and the J gene lost 3 bases, with 11 bases spanning the gap. The CDR3 sequence is 14 residues long. CDR3 region: CASRQGHANEKLFF. The DNA of the CDR3 is TGTGCCAGCAGACAAGGACACGCTAATGAAAAACTGTTTTTT.

This rearrangement joins TRBV3-1 (or the pseudogene TRBV3-2) to TRBJ1-3; 7 bases match TRBD1. After removal of 6 bases from V and 1 base from J, the junction contained 3 bases not matched to a gene. The length of the CDR3 is 14 residues. Germline V gene sequence: CDR1 LGHDT, CDR2 YNNKEL (reference sequence). CDR3 sequence reads: CASSNRGSGNTIYF. The CDR3 coding sequence is TGTGCCAGCAGTAACAGGGGTTCTGGAAACACCATATATTTT.

The chain links TRBV7-2 to TRBJ2-7, with 8 positions matching TRBD1. The CDR3 contains 12 residues. With 5 bases clipped from V and 9 bases from J, the junction kept 6 bases outside the gene matches. Germline CDR1 reads SGHTA; CDR2 reads FQGNSA. CDR3 DNA: TGTGCCAGCAGCCCAACAGGGGGTGGGCAGTACTTC. Translation: CASSPTGGGQYF. The variable domain in full, completed from reference TRBV7-2 and TRBJ2-7, reads GAGVSQSPSNKVTEKGKDVELRCDPISGHTALYWYRQSLGQGLEFLIYFQGNSAPDKSGLPSDRFSAERTGGSVSTLTIQRTQQEDSAVYLCASSPTGGGQYFGPGTRLTVT.

The gene calls are TRBV3-1 (or the pseudogene TRBV3-2) and TRBJ2-1; tentative D call: TRBD2 (6 bases). The V gene lost 3 bases and the J gene lost 0 bases, with 12 bases spanning the gap. There are 16 residues in the CDR3. In germline, CDR1 is LGHDT, CDR2 YNNKEL (reference sequence). The CDR3 protein is CASSHIGTLSYNEQFF. DNA for the CDR3: TGTGCCAGCAGCCACATTGGGACTCTCTCCTACAATGAGCAGTTCTTC.

The chain is built from TRBV1 and TRBJ1-5; no check of the table's D call, TRBD1, against the DNA was made. TRBV1 is a pseudogene locus. The CDR3 consists of 19 residues. CDR3 DNA sequence: TGCACCAGCAGCCAAGATACCCGGCAGGGCCTCTATAGCAATCAGCCCCAGCATTTT. It translates to CTSSQDTRQGLYSNQPQHF.

The V call is TRBV5-4, the J call TRBJ2-7; a possible D gene is TRBD2 (6 bases). Germline V gene lookup returns CDR1 SGHNT and CDR2 YYREEE (reference sequence). The V end was cut by 3 bases, the J end by 0 bases, with 13 bases between. The CDR3 sequence is 15 residues long. The CDR3 nucleotides read TGTGCCAGCAGCTGGAGGAGGGAGCACTCCTACGAGCAGTACTTC. Translation: CASSWRREHSYEQYF. The whole variable domain, remainder taken from reference TRBV5-4 and TRBJ2-7, is ETGVTQSPTHLIKTRGQQVTLRCSSQSGHNTVSWYQQALGQGPQFIFQYYREEENGRGNFPPRFSGLQFPNYSSELNVNALELDDSALYLCASSWRREHSYEQYFGPGTRLTVT.

This clone was seen once. This chain connects TRBV18 to TRBJ2-3; weak D call: TRBD1 (6 bases). The CDR3 is 15 amino acids. Trimming took 4 bases from V and 1 from J, leaving 12 bases between them. Germline CDR1 and CDR2: KGHSH and LQKENI. The CDR3 region is CASSRETGRTDTQYF. DNA for the CDR3: TGTGCCAGCTCACGGGAAACAGGGCGCACAGATACGCAGTATTTT.

The rearrangement uses TRBV25-1 and TRBJ2-5, with 10 bases identical to TRBD2. CDR1 is MGHDK and CDR2 is SYGVNS in the germline V gene. J was trimmed by 5 bases and V by 4 bases; bases with no gene match: 7. The CDR3 length is 15 residues. CDR3: CASSGGLAERETQYF. CDR3 DNA: TGTGCCAGCAGTGGAGGACTAGCGGAAAGGGAGACCCAGTACTTC. Full variable domain (outside the CDR3, taken from reference TRBV25-1 and TRBJ2-5): EADIYQTPRYLVIGTGKKITLECSQTMGHDKMYWYQQDPGMELHLIHYSYGVNSTEKGDLSSESTVSRIRTEHFPLTLESARPSHTSQYLCASSGGLAERETQYFGPGTRLLVL.

The chain couples TRBV15 to TRBJ2-3; TRBD2 aligns across 15 bases. Germline V gene lookup returns CDR1 LNHNV and CDR2 YYDKDF (reference sequence). V shed 3 bases, J shed 0 bases, and the junction held 1 base outside the gene matches. The CDR3 is made up of 17 amino acids. The CDR3 bases are TGTGCCACCAGCAGGGGACTAGCGGGAGGAAGCACAGATACGCAGTATTTT. This translates into CATSRGLAGGSTDTQYF. Together with reference TRBV15 and TRBJ2-3, the CDR3 gives the full variable domain: DAMVIQNPRYQVTQFGKPVTLSCSQTLNHNVMYWYQQKSSQAPKLLFHYYDKDFNNEADTPDNFQSRRPNTSFCFLDIRSPGLGDTAMYLCATSRGLAGGSTDTQYFGPGTRLTVL.

The chain links TRBV6-5 to TRBJ1-2, with 8 positions matching TRBD1. The germline CDR1 and CDR2 sequences are MNHEY and SVGAGI. The CDR3 consists of 15 residues. The J segment lost 5 bases and the V segment lost 6 bases, leaving 11 bases of the junction unmatched. The CDR3 DNA sequence: TGTGCCAGCAGGGACAGGGACGTATTCAGATATGGCTACACCTTC. It is translated as CASRDRDVFRYGYTF.

Regarding this clone: This specimen includes other DNA sequences encoding the same CDR3. The rearrangement uses TRBV5-1 and TRBJ2-3, with 9 positions matching TRBD2. V shed 5 bases, J shed 1 base, and the junction held 5 bases outside the gene matches. Per the germline V gene, CDR1 is SGHRS and CDR2 is YFSETQ. This CDR3 is built from 15 residues. The CDR3 nucleotides are TGCGCCAGCAGTCTGGTAGCGGGGGGCACAGATACGCAGTATTTT. It codes for CASSLVAGGTDTQYF. Variable domain in full (rest from reference TRBV5-1 and TRBJ2-3): KAGVTQTPRYLIKTRGQQVTLSCSPISGHRSVSWYQQTPGQGLQFLFEYFSETQRNKGNFPGRFSGRQFSNSRSEMNVSTLELGDSALYLCASSLVAGGTDTQYFGPGTRLTVL.

The CDR3 DNA sequence: TGTGCCAGCAGTTTGGTAGGGGGACTAGCGGGAGGCCGACAAATCTCTGGGGCCAACGTCCTGACTTTC. Protein sequence: CASSLVGGLAGGRQISGANVLTF. The rearrangement links TRBV28 to TRBJ2-6; TRBD2 aligns across 15 bases. The germline V gene has CDR1 MDHEN and CDR2 SYDVKM. The CDR3 totals 23 residues. V lost 3 bases, J lost 0 bases, and 15 bases stayed unmatched.

CDR3 in DNA: TGTGCCAGTAGGGACAGTCGACCATCCTACGAGCAGTACTTC. As protein: CASRDSRPSYEQYF. The V gene is TRBV19, the J gene TRBJ2-7; D is perhaps TRBD1 (6 bases). Trimming left V 6 bases short and J 1 base short, with 13 bases between. This CDR3 has 14 amino acids. Per the germline V gene, CDR1 is LNHDA and CDR2 is SQIVND (reference sequence).

CDR3 protein: CASSYGDRPPYEQYF. As DNA, the CDR3 is TGCGCCAGCAGCTATGGGGACAGGCCCCCGTACGAGCAGTACTTC. The rearrangement links TRBV5-1 to TRBJ2-7, with 8 bases aligning to TRBD1. V shed 3 bases and J 4 bases; nucleotides not matched to a gene: 9. CDR3 size: 15 residues. CDR1 SGHRS and CDR2 YFSETQ come from the germline V gene.

The rearrangement joins TRBV7-8 to TRBJ2-1; tentative D call: TRBD2 (5 bases). This CDR3 is 15 amino acids long. V shed 6 bases and J shed 3 bases, with 15 bases lying between them. Germline V lookup: CDR1 SGHVS, CDR2 FQNEAQ. CDR3 nucleotides: TGTGCCAGCAGACTCCGGGAAAACTACTACAATGAGCAGTTCTTC. This encodes CASRLRENYYNEQFF.

The rearrangement uses TRBV5-4 and TRBJ2-2, with 7 bases aligning to TRBD2. Germline V lookup: CDR1 SGHNT, CDR2 YYREEE (reference sequence). The trim removed 4 bases at V and 1 base at J, leaving 10 bases unmatched. The CDR3 runs 17 residues. The CDR3 nucleotides read TGTGCCAGCAGCCCCGAACTAGCGAGAAAGAACACCGGGGAGCTGTTTTTT. Protein sequence: CASSPELARKNTGELFF.

Only one count was recorded for this clone. The CDR3 sequence: CASSTRTGDYGYTF. CDR3 bases: TGTGCCAGTAGTACAAGGACAGGGGACTATGGCTACACCTTC. The chain joins TRBV19 to TRBJ1-2, with TRBD1 identical over 9 bases. The trim removed 4 bases at V and 3 bases at J, leaving 3 bases unmatched. The CDR3 is 14 amino acids. Germline loops: CDR1 LNHDA, CDR2 SQIVND (reference sequence).

V is TRBV6-5 and J is TRBJ1-1, with D unresolved. Germline V gene lookup returns CDR1 MNHEY and CDR2 SVGAGI. The CDR3 is made up of 15 amino acids. The V and J ends lost 6 bases and 1 base respectively, with 15 bases between them. Here the CDR3 reads CASRGAFRGNTEAFF. The CDR3 bases are TGTGCCAGCAGGGGCGCTTTCCGGGGGAACACTGAAGCTTTCTTT.